One and the same sample provided the 16 T cell receptor beta chains below, sequenced in a study of cytomegalovirus exposure and HLA in healthy donors. 60 Vbeta and 13 Jbeta primers were used in PCR. Assay used: immunoSEQ multiplex PCR; TCRdb lists only in-frame clones, some missing. The sample contains around 210,000 clones, around 77% of which appear only once. What was sequenced was PBMCs. These TCRs come from a woman aged 25 to 39 in good health and CMV-seronegative.

This sequence joins TRBV5-5 and TRBJ1-2; D is possibly TRBD1 (5 bases). The CDR3 covers 17 residues. Germline V CDR1 and CDR2: SGHKS, YYEKEE (reference sequence). The V end lost 4 bases, the J end lost 3 bases, and 22 bases lay between the germline ends. The CDR3, as DNA: TGTGCCAGCAGCCTACTATTAGGACGGGAGGGGTACTATGGCTACACCTTC. Translation: CASSLLLGREGYYGYTF.

The rearrangement joins TRBV6-6 to TRBJ1-3, with 7 bases that match TRBD1. The length of the CDR3 is 16 residues. The V gene's germline CDR1 is MNHNY and CDR2 SVGAGI (reference sequence). V was pared by 5 bases and J by 0 bases, with 7 bases of the junction left unmatched. The CDR3 DNA is TGTGCCAGCAGTATGACAGGGAGCAGCTCTGGAAACACCATATATTTT. Translating gives CASSMTGSSSGNTIYF.

The count of this clone is one. The rearrangement uses TRBV5-1 and TRBJ2-5, with TRBD2 as a possible D gene (7 bases). With 2 bases removed from V and 5 bases from J, the gap between germline ends came to 13 bases. This CDR3 contains 14 residues. Germline lookup yields CDR1 SGHRS and CDR2 YFSETQ. CDR3 DNA: TGCGCCAGCAGCTTTCTGGGAGGGGGGGAGACCCAGTACTTC. Amino acids: CASSFLGGGETQYF. Using reference TRBV5-1 and TRBJ2-5 for the parts outside the CDR3, the full variable domain is KAGVTQTPRYLIKTRGQQVTLSCSPISGHRSVSWYQQTPGQGLQFLFEYFSETQRNKGNFPGRFSGRQFSNSRSEMNVSTLELGDSALYLCASSFLGGGETQYFGPGTRLLVL.

The V and J genes are TRBV7-9 and TRBJ2-2, with 13 bases lining up with TRBD2. Trimming took 4 bases from V and 2 from J; bases not matched to a gene: 7. This CDR3 contains 18 residues. Looked up from germline, CDR1 is SEHNR and CDR2 is FQNEAQ (reference sequence). The CDR3 DNA follows: TGTGCCAGCAGCTCTGAGACTAGCGGGGGGAAAAACACCGGGGAGCTGTTTTTT. This codes for CASSSETSGGKNTGELFF.

The chain carries TRBV6-1 and TRBJ1-5; the D is unclear. The CDR3 runs to 15 residues. V was pared by 1 base and J by 5 bases, with 12 bases between. The germline gives CDR1 MNHNS, CDR2 SASEGT. For the CDR3, the DNA is TGTGCCAGCAGTGAAGATGGTAGAGTAGATCAGCCCCAGCATTTT. It codes for CASSEDGRVDQPQHF.

The chain employs TRBV6-5 and TRBJ1-3, with a tentative D call TRBD1 (6 bases). The V gene lost 6 bases and the J gene lost 2 bases, with 11 bases spanning the gap. Germline CDR1 reads MNHEY; CDR2 reads SVGAGI. This CDR3 is 14 amino acids long. CDR3 residues: CASRKGGAGNTIYF. The CDR3 DNA reads TGTGCCAGCAGAAAAGGGGGGGCTGGAAACACCATATATTTT.

The chain carries TRBV7-3 and TRBJ2-3; 9 bases fit TRBD2. Germline V CDR1 and CDR2: SGHTA, FQGTGA. V was clipped by 5 bases and J by 6 bases; unmatched bases: 15. The CDR3 is 17 residues long. The CDR3 sequence is CASSPVQRGALIDTQYF. CDR3 coding DNA: TGTGCCAGCAGCCCCGTCCAGCGGGGGGCCCTCATCGATACGCAGTATTTT.

This chain uses TRBV6-5 with TRBJ2-1, with 9 bases fitting TRBD2. V shed 3 bases and J 8 bases; nucleotides not matched to a gene: 11. This CDR3 comprises 16 residues. CDR1 and CDR2 (germline): MNHEY, SVGAGI. CDR3 DNA sequence: TGTGCCAGCAGTTATTCGAGCGGGAGGAGGTACGATGAGCAGTTCTTC. Its protein is CASSYSSGRRYDEQFF.

The count of this clone is one. V usage is TRBV27 and J usage is TRBJ2-7, with 8 positions matching TRBD1. Looked up from germline, CDR1 is MNHEY and CDR2 is SMNVEV (reference sequence). The CDR3 extends over 12 amino acids. Losses at the gene ends were 5 bases for V and 5 bases for J; bases not matched to a gene: 2. The CDR3 sequence: CASSRQGHEQYF. In DNA, the CDR3 is TGTGCCAGCAGTCGACAGGGGCACGAGCAGTACTTC.

The table lists this clone with a few counts. The V call is TRBV27, the J call TRBJ2-7; no definite D call. The CDR3 has 13 amino acids. V was clipped by 2 bases and J by 1 base, with 6 bases between them. The V gene's germline CDR1 is MNHEY and CDR2 SMNVEV (reference sequence). CDR3 in amino acids: CASSLVESYEQYF. Written as DNA, the CDR3 is TGTGCCAGCAGTTTAGTGGAGTCCTACGAGCAGTACTTC.

This clone has a handful of counts. The chain has TRBV5-1 and TRBJ2-6, with 7 positions matching TRBD2. The CDR3 extends over 15 amino acids. V lost 9 bases to trimming and J lost 3 bases; unmatched junction nucleotides: 9. In germline, CDR1 is SGHRS, CDR2 YFSETQ. The CDR3 region is CATKSGTGGANVLTF. The CDR3 DNA reads TGCGCCACCAAAAGCGGGACTGGTGGGGCCAACGTCCTGACTTTC. The whole variable domain, filled in from reference TRBV5-1 and TRBJ2-6, reads KAGVTQTPRYLIKTRGQQVTLSCSPISGHRSVSWYQQTPGQGLQFLFEYFSETQRNKGNFPGRFSGRQFSNSRSEMNVSTLELGDSALYLCATKSGTGGANVLTFGAGSRLTVL.

This clone appeared a single time. The CDR3 reads CAWNGQLQSMNTEAFF. CDR3 DNA sequence: TGTGCCTGGAATGGACAACTACAGAGCATGAACACTGAAGCTTTCTTT. This chain uses TRBV30 with TRBJ1-1, with a weak D call TRBD1 (5 bases). With 4 bases removed from V and 0 bases from J, the gap between germline ends came to 18 bases. Per the germline V gene, CDR1 is GTSNPN and CDR2 is SVGIG (reference sequence). There are 16 residues in the CDR3.

J is TRBJ1-1 and V is TRBV7-6; 9 bases fit TRBD1. The J segment lost 6 bases and the V segment lost 8 bases, leaving 10 bases of the junction unmatched. The V gene's germline CDR1 is SGHVS and CDR2 FNYEAQ. This CDR3 contains 14 residues. The CDR3 DNA reads TGTGCCAGCGGGACAGGGCCATCTTGGGCTGAAGCTTTCTTT. This encodes CASGTGPSWAEAFF.

V is TRBV9 and J is TRBJ1-1; 8 nucleotides align to TRBD1. This CDR3 comprises 14 residues. Trimming at V came to 3 bases and at J to 5 bases, leaving 6 bases not matched to a gene. Germline CDR1 reads SGDLS; CDR2 reads YYNGEE. CDR3 sequence (DNA): TGTGCCAGCAGCGCACAACAGGGGGGGACTGAAGCTTTCTTT. As protein: CASSAQQGGTEAFF.

V is TRBV19 and J is TRBJ2-2; D unclear. This CDR3 comprises 15 residues. V was trimmed by 5 bases and J by 1 base, leaving 11 bases between them. Germline loops: CDR1 LNHDA, CDR2 SQIVND (reference sequence). The CDR3 protein is CASSEVPGNTGELFF. DNA for the CDR3: TGTGCCAGTAGTGAAGTTCCAGGGAACACCGGGGAGCTGTTTTTT.

The chain links TRBV5-1 to TRBJ2-7; 12 positions agree with TRBD1. The CDR3 is 15 amino acids. The V gene's germline CDR1 is SGHRS and CDR2 YFSETQ. J was trimmed by 5 bases and V by 4 bases; bases with no gene match: 7. In nucleotides, the CDR3 is TGCGCCAGCAGCCCCGGGACAGGGGGCAGGGACGAGCAGTACTTC. This sequence encodes CASSPGTGGRDEQYF.